This T cell receptor beta chain comes out of a study of blood T cell repertoires in COVID-19 (dated by TCRdb to about 2020). Some background on the complete study: Samples covering the acute and convalescent phases of COVID-19 were provided by collaborators in the United States, Italy and Spain. The prospective study material was composed of cDNA or gDNA derived from T cells, B-cell-depleted T cells, or PBMCs. Deeply sampled blood TCRbeta repertoires from subjects exposed to, actively infected with, or recovered from COVID-19 were included in the dataset. The repertoires were released in a freely available public database meant as a resource for research on the immune response to SARS-CoV-2. The samples were drawn from two sources: the first 160 participants of the ongoing ImmuneRACE study, and 1,000 to 1,500 subjects contributed by 6 global collaborators. Sample metadata almost always included a de-identified subject ID, COVID-19 status, age in years and sex. Where HLA class I and class II types were available, the types were taken from metadata supplied by the sample provider, not from assay-based typing.

Worth noting for this clone: The antigen it binds to is not known. There are no base qualities to consult, and no much larger clone falls within one base.

Results the study describes overall, beyond this receptor: The amount of clinical and demographic metadata varied by source and participant and was provided uncurated.

The collaborating institutions used their own protocols to collect whole blood in K2EDTA tubes. For TCRbeta analysis, collaborator samples were shipped as frozen whole blood, as isolated PBMCs, or as DNA extracted from either sample type. Looking up the germline V gene yields CDR1 MDHEN and CDR2 SYDVKM. Counted from cysteine to phenylalanine, this CDR3 has 15 amino acids. Left in the record is the CDR3 DNA by itself, 45 bases read in frame from the first base. Trimming takes 2 bases from V and 2 bases from J, and the germline ends sit 10 bases apart. TCRbeta CDR3 regions were amplified from genomic DNA by means of the immunoSEQ Assay, a bias-controlled multiplex PCR. In the original analysis: Nucleated cell counts per sample were estimated from amplification of reference gene primers within the assay. Sequence reads were collapsed and filtered to measure the absolute abundance of every unique TCRbeta CDR3 rearrangement. Productive Simpson clonality was computed per sample as the square root of Simpson's diversity index over productive rearrangements. TCRdb re-hosts the immuneACCESS table, in-frame sequences only. Its copies lack some clones; in the studies checked, an unresolved V gene accounts for under half of them, and the cause for the rest is not known. V and J calls and clone size are copied from that table; D and trimming were computed from the DNA. The sample table lists tens of thousands of clones, about 86% of them with a count of one. About 15% of the sample is taken by the ten largest.

The receptor chain draws on TRBV28 and TRBJ1-3; the D gene is not confidently resolved. This receptor was taken from a human donor in a cohort sampled during active COVID-19. Material: peripheral blood. The CDR3 reads CASSLVGDPGNTIYF. Read as DNA, the sequence is TGTGCCAGCAGTTTAGTGGGAGACCCTGGAAACACCATATATTTT.